A selection of T cell receptor beta chains follows, all from one sample in a study of blood T cell repertoires in acute mononucleosis. Sequencing was performed with immunoSEQ multiplex PCR; in TCRdb, only in-frame clones are kept and a portion is missing. The data contain under 3,000 clones, 68% of them singletons. The specimen comprised EBV GLC epitope tetramer+ CD8+ T cells sorted from PBMCs, sampled during acute infectious mononucleosis. The receptors here all came from a woman aged 18 to 35 with infectious mononucleosis caused by EBV. Both conserved end residues are part of each CDR3. Each record gives: V gene, D gene, J gene, clone size, CDR3 DNA, CDR3 protein. D genes are given only for firm matches. Only part of the rows carry a size: once, few, many, or a class if the clone is expanded.

TRBV9	-	TRBJ2-1	-	TGTGCCAGCGTAGTGGGAAACGGGCAGTTCTTC	CASVVGNGQFF
TRBV27	TRBD2	TRBJ2-2	-	TGTGCCAGCAGTTCTGGACTAGTAGCTCCCGGGGAGCTGTTTTTT	CASSSGLVAPGELFF
TRBV11-2	TRBD2	TRBJ2-7	-	TGTGCCAGCAGCTTTGCTTGTGTAGCGGGGGGAAACGAGCAGTACTTC	CASSFACVAGGNEQYF
TRBV11-2	-	TRBJ2-7	-	-	CASSLAWVAGGNEYF
TRBV29-1	-	TRBJ1-4	-	-	CSVGTGGTMKNCFF
TRBV27	-	TRBJ1-2	-	TGTGCCAGTTTAACCGGGACATTTAGGGGCTACACCTTC	CASLTGTFRGYTF
TRBV29-1	-	TRBJ1-4	-	TGCAGCGTTGGGTCTCCGCCAACTAATGAACTGTTTTTT	CSVGSPPTNELFF
TRBV7-6	TRBD2	TRBJ2-3	-	TGTGCCAGCAGCGGACTAGAGTTCCCAGATACGCAGTATTTT	CASSGLEFPDTQYF
TRBV25-1	-	TRBJ1-5	-	TGTGCCAGCAGTCCTCGAGGACGTCATAGGGGATACAATCAGCCCCAGCATTTT	CASSPRGRHRGYNQPQHF
TRBV7-3	-	TRBJ1-1	-	TGTGCCAGCAGTGAAAGGTCAGCCTGGGAGAGCACTGAAGCTTTCTTT	CASSERSAWESTEAFF
TRBV7-3	TRBD2	TRBJ2-5	few	TGTGCCAGCAGCTTACTAGCGGGAGCTGGAGAGACCCAGTACTTC	CASSLLAGAGETQYF
TRBV21-1	-	TRBJ2-1	-	TGTGCCAGCAGCATCGGGACTAACAATGAGCAGTTCTTC	CASSIGTNNEQFF
TRBV29-1	-	TRBJ1-4	-	-	CSVGSFPTNEKLFFF
TRBV29-1	-	TRBJ1-4	-	TGCAGCGTTGGGTCCGGGTTAACTAATGAAAAACTGTTTTTT	CSVGSGLTNEKLFF
TRBV11-2	TRBD2	TRBJ2-7	many	TGTGCCAGCAGCCCGACCAGCGGGAGTGTTTACGAGCAGTACTTC	CASSPTSGSVYEQYF
TRBV23-1	-	TRBJ2-1	many	TGCGCCAGCACGAGCCAGGGCGATGAGCAGTTCTTC	CASTSQGDEQFF
TRBV14	TRBD2	TRBJ2-5	-	TGTGCCAGCTGCCAATCGCGGGGGGGTACCCAGTACTTC	CASCQSRGGTQYF
TRBV28	-	TRBJ1-6	-	TGTGCCAGCAGCGCAAGTCCGGGCCCGGCTTCACCCCTCCACTTT	CASSASPGPASPLHF